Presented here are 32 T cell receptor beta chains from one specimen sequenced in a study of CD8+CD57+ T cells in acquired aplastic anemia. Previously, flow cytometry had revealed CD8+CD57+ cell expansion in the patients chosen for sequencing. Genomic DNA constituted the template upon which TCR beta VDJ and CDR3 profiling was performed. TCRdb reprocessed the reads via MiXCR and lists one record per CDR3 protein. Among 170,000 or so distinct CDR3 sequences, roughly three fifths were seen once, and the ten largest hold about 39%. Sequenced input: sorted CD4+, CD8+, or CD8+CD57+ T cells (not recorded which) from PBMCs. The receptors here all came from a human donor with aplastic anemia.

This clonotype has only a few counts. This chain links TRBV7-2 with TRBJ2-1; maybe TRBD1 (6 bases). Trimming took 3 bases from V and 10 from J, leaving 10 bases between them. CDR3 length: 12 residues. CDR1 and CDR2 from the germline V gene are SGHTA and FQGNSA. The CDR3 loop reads CASSLTGQEQFF. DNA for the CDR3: TGTGCCAGCAGCTTGACAGGTCAAGAGCAGTTCTTC.

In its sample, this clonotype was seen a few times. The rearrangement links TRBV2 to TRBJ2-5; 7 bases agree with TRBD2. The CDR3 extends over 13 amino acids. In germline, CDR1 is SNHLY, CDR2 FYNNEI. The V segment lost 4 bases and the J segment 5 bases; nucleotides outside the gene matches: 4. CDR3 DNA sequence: TGTGCCAGCAGTGTGAGGGACTACGAGACCCAGTACTTC. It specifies CASSVRDYETQYF.

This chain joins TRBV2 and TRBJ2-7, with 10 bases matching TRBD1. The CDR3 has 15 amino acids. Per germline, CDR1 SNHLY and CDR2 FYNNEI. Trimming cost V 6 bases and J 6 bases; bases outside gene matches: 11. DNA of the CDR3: TGTGCCAGCAGAGGAGTGGGACAGGGGCCGTCCGAGCAGTACTTC. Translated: CASRGVGQGPSEQYF.

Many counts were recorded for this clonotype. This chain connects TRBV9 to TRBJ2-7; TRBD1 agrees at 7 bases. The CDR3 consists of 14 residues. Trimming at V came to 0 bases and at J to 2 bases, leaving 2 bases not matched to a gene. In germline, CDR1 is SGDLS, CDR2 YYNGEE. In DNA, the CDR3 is TGTGCCAGCAGCGTAGAGGGGGCGGCCTACGAGCAGTACTTC. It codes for CASSVEGAAYEQYF.

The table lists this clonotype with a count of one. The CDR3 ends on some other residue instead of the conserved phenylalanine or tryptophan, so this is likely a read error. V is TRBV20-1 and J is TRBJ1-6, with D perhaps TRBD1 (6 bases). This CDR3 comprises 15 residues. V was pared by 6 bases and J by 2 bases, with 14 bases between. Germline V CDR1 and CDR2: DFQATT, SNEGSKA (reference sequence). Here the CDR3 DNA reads TGCAGTGCGGGGGGCATTGAGACCTATAATTCACCCCTCCACCTT. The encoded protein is CSAGGIETYNSPLHL.

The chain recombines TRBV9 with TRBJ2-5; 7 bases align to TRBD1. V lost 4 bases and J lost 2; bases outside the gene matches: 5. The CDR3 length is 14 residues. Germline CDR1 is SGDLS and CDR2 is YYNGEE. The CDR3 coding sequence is TGTGCCAGCAGCCCCCGACAGGGACAAGAGACCCAGTACTTC. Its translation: CASSPRQGQETQYF.

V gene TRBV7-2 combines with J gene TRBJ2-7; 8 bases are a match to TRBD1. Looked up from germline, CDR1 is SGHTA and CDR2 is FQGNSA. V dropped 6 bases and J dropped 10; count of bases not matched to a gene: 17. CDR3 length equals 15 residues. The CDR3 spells CASSLDRGPKNTQYF. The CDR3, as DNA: TGTGCCAGCAGTCTAGACAGGGGACCCAAAAACACTCAGTACTTC.

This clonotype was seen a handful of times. CDR3: CASSLVSGGLGYTF. Written as DNA, the CDR3 is TGCGCCAGCAGCTTGGTTTCGGGGGGCCTTGGCTACACCTTC. V gene TRBV5-1 combines with J gene TRBJ1-2; maybe TRBD1 (6 bases). Germline assignment: CDR1 SGHRS and CDR2 YFSETQ. This CDR3 has 14 amino acids. Trimming left V 0 bases short and J 7 bases short, with 13 bases between.

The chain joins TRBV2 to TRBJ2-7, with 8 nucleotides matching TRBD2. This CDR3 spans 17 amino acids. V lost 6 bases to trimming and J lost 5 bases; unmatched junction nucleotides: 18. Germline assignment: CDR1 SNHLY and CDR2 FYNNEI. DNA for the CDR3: TGTGCCAGCAGGGGGGGTAGCGGGAATCTCCTAAGCCACGAGCAGTACTTC. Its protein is CASRGGSGNLLSHEQYF. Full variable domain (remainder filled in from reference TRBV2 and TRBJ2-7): EPEVTQTPSHQVTQMGQEVILRCVPISNHLYFYWYRQILGQKVEFLVSFYNNEISEKSEIFDDQFSVERPDGSNFTLKIRSTKLEDSAMYFCASRGGSGNLLSHEQYFGPGTRLTVT.

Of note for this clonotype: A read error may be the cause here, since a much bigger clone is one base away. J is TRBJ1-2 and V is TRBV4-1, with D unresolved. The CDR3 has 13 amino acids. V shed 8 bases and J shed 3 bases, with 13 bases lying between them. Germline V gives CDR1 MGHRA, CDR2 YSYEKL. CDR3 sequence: CASGPREYYGYTF. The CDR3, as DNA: TGCGCCAGCGGCCCCCGGGAATACTATGGCTACACCTTC.

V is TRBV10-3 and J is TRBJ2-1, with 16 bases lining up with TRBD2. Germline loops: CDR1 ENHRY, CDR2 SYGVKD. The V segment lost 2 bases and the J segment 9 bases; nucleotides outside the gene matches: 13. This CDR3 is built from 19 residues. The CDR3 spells CAISEAGSGLAGGGAEQFF. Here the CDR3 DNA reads TGTGCCATCAGTGAGGCCGGCTCGGGACTAGCGGGGGGGGGGGCTGAGCAGTTCTTC.

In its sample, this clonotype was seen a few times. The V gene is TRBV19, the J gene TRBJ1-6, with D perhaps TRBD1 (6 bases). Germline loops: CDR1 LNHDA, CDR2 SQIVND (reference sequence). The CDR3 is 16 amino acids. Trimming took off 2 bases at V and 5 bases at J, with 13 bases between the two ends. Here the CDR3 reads CASSILGTPDNSPLHF. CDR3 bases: TGTGCCAGTAGTATACTCGGGACACCAGATAATTCACCCCTCCACTTT.

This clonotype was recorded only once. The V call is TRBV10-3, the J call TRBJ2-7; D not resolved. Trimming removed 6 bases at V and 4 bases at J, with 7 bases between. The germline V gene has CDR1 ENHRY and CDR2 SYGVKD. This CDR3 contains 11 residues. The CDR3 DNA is TGTGCCATCAGGAGCCAGTACGAGCAGTACTTC. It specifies CAIRSQYEQYF.

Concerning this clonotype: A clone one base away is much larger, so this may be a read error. CDR3 coding DNA: TGTGCCAGCAGTTCGCAACGCAACACTGAAGCTTCCTTT. Translation gives CASSSQRNTEASF. The chain carries TRBV12-3 or TRBV12-4 and TRBJ1-1; no definite D call. The CDR3 has 13 amino acids.

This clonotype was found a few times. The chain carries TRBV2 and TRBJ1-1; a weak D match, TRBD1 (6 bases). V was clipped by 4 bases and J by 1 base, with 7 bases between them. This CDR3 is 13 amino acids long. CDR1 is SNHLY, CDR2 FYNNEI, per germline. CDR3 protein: CASSGGGNTEAFF. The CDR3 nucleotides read TGTGCCAGCAGTGGAGGGGGGAACACTGAAGCTTTCTTT.

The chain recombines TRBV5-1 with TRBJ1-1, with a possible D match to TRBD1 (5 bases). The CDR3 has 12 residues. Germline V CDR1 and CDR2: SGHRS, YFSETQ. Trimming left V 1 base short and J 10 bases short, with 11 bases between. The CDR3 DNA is TGCGCCAGCAGCTTGTGGGGCGAGGGAGCTTTCTTT. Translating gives CASSLWGEGAFF.

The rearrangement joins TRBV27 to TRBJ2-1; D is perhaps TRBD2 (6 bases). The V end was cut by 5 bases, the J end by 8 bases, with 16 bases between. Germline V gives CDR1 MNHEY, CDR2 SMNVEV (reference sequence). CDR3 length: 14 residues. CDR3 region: CASSTDYIGDEQFF. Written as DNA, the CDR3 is TGTGCCAGCAGTACGGACTATATTGGGGATGAGCAGTTCTTC.

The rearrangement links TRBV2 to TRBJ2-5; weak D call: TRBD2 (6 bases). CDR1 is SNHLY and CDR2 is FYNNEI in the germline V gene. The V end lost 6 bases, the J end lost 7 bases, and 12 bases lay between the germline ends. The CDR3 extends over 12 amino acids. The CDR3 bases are TGTGCCAGCAGCGACGGGGGATGGACCCAGTACTTC. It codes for CASSDGGWTQYF.

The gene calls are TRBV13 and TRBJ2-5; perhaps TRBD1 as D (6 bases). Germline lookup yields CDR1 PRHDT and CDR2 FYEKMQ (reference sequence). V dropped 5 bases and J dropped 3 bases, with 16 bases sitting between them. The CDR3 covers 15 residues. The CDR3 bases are TGTGCCAGCAGCGAACAGGGTCTTGGTGAAGAGACCCAGTACTTC. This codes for CASSEQGLGEETQYF.

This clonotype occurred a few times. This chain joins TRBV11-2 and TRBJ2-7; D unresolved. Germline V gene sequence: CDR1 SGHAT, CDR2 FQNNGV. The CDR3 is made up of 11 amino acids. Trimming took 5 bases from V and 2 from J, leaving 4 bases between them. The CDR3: CASSPAYEQYF. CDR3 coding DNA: TGTGCCAGCAGCCCCGCCTACGAGCAGTACTTC.

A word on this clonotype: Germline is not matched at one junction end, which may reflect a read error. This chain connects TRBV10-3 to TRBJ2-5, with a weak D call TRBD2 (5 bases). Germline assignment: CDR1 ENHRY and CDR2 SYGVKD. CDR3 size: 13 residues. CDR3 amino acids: CASSIEGPETQYF. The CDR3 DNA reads TGTGCCAGCAGTATTGAGGGCCCGGAGACCCAGTACTTC.

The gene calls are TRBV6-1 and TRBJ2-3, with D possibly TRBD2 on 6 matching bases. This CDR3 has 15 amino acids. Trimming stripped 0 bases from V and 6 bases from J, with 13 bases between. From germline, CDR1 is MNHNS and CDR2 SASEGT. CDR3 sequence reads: CASSEASGGVDTQYF. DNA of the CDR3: TGTGCCAGCAGTGAAGCGAGCGGAGGGGTGGATACGCAGTATTTT.

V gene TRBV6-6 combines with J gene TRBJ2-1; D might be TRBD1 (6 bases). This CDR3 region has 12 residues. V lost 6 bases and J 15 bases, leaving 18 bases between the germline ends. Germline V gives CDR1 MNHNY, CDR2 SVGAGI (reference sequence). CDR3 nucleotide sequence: TGTGCCAGCAGCCTAAGCCGGGACAACGTGTTCTTC. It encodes CASSLSRDNVFF.

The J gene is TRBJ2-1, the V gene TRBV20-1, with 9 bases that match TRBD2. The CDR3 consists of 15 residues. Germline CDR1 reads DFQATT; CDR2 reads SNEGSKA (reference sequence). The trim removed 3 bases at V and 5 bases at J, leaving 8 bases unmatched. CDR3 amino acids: CSARGQLAGNNEQFF. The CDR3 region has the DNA TGCAGTGCTAGGGGCCAGCTAGCGGGAAACAATGAGCAGTTCTTC.

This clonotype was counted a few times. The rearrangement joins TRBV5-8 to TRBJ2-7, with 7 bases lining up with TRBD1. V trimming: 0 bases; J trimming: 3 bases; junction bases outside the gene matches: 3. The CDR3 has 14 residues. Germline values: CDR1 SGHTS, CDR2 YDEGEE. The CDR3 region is CASSLGGQHYEQYF. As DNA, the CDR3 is TGTGCCAGCAGCTTGGGGGGACAGCACTACGAGCAGTACTTC.

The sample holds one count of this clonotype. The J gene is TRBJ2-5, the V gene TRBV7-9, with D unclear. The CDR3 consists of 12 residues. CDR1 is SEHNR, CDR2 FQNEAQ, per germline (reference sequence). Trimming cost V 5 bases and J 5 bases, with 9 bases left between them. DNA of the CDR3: TGTGCCAGCAGCAGGTGGGATGAGACCCAGTACTTC. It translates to CASSRWDETQYF.

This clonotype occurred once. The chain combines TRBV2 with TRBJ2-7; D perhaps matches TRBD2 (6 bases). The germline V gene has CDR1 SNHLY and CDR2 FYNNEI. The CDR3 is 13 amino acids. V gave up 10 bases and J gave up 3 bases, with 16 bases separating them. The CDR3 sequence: CATEEGKDYEQYF. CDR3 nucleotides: TGTGCCACCGAGGAGGGGAAGGACTACGAGCAGTACTTC.

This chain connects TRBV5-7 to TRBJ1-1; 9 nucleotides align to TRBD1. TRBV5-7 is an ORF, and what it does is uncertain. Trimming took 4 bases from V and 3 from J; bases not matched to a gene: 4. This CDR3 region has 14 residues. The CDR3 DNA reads TGTGCCAGCAGCACGGACAGGGGAGACACTGAAGCTTTCTTT. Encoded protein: CASSTDRGDTEAFF.

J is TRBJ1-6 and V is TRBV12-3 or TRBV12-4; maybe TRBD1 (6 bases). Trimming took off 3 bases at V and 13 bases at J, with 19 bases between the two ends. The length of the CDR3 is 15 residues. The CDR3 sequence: CASSLKISGTQPLHF. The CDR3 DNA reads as TGTGCCAGCAGTTTGAAAATCAGCGGGACACAGCCCCTCCACTTT.

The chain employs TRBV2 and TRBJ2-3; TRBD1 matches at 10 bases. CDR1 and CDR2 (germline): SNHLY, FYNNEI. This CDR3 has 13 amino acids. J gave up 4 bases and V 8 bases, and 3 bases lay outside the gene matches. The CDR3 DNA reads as TGTGCCAGCGGGACAGGGGTTCCAGATACGCAGTATTTT. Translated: CASGTGVPDTQYF.

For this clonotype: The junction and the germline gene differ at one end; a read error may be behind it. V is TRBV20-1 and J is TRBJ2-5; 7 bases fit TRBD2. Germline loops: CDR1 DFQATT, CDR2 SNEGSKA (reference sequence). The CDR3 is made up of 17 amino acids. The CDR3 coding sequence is TGCAGTGTTAGAGAGGGAGGCGGGGGAAGCTTGGGAGAGACCCAGTACTTC. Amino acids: CSVREGGGGSLGETQYF.

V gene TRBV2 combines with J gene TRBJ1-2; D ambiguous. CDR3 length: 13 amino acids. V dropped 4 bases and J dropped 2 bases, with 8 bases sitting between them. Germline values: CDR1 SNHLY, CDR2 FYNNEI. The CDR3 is CASSGRPNYGYTF. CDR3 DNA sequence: TGTGCCAGCAGTGGCCGACCGAACTATGGCTACACCTTC.